This T cell receptor (beta chain) was recovered during a study of shared clonotypes between healthy human individuals. The sorted-subset replicate PCRs were given 200 ng DNA, which is 31,000 or so T cell genomes. The repertoire was sequenced with immunoSEQ multiplex PCR; TCRdb's copy has only in-frame clones and lacks some. The sample shows approximately 1.5 million clones, approximately 98.5% of them seen only once. CD4+ cells yielded CD45RA+ naive and CD45RA-negative memory subsets. A word on this clone: One end of the junction does not line up with germline, which may come from a read error.

The CDR3 is 15 residues long. From germline, CDR1 is SSHAT and CDR2 FNYEAQ (reference sequence). The source of this sequence is a man aged 25 to 45 in good health. Sequencing was performed on naive CD4+ T cells sorted from blood. Subset defined: CD45RA+ positively selected. V and J are TRBV7-7 and TRBJ2-5; 11 bases are shared with TRBD2. The CDR3 DNA reads as TGTGCTAGCAGTCACGGGACTAGCGGCCAAGAGACCCAGTACTTC. Its protein is CASSHGTSGQETQYF.